The 9 T cell receptor beta chains given below trace back to one sample, sequenced in a study of blood T cell repertoires in COVID-19. Clones were sequenced by immunoSEQ multiplex PCR, and TCRdb holds only the in-frame ones, with some missing. This table holds roughly 70,000 clones, roughly 72% found once. The sequenced material came from peripheral blood. These receptor sequences come from a man between 60 and 75 years old with COVID-19, enrolled during active disease.

V gene TRBV30 combines with J gene TRBJ1-3; 7 bases match TRBD1. V gave up 8 bases and J gave up 0 bases; unmatched junction bases: 7. CDR1 GTSNPN and CDR2 SVGIG come from the germline V gene (reference sequence). This CDR3 is built from 14 residues. Here the CDR3 reads CAATGPISGNTIYF. CDR3 DNA: TGTGCCGCGACAGGGCCCATCTCTGGAAACACCATATATTTT.

This chain links TRBV5-5 with TRBJ2-5; TRBD2 matches at 10 bases. This CDR3 spans 16 amino acids. The germline gives CDR1 SGHKS, CDR2 YYEKEE (reference sequence). The trim removed 4 bases at V and 5 bases at J, leaving 11 bases unmatched. The chain's CDR3 is CASSPGVAGGGETQYF. CDR3 sequence (DNA): TGTGCCAGCAGCCCAGGGGTAGCGGGGGGCGGTGAGACCCAGTACTTC.

This chain links TRBV5-4 with TRBJ2-1; TRBD1 is a possible D gene (6 bases). V shed 4 bases and J shed 0 bases, with 11 bases lying between them. The length of the CDR3 is 15 residues. CDR1 is SGHNT, CDR2 YYREEE, per germline (reference sequence). CDR3 DNA sequence: TGTGCCAGCAGCAGACAGGCACGCTCCTACAATGAGCAGTTCTTC. It is translated as CASSRQARSYNEQFF.

The chain combines TRBV9 with TRBJ2-3; D not certain. The CDR3 runs to 12 residues. Trimming removed 0 bases at V and 4 bases at J, with 3 bases between. CDR1 SGDLS and CDR2 YYNGEE come from the germline V gene. The CDR3 here is CASSVASDTQYF. For the CDR3, the DNA is TGTGCCAGCAGCGTAGCCTCAGATACGCAGTATTTT.

The V and J genes are TRBV7-2 and TRBJ2-7; possibly TRBD1 for D (7 bases). CDR3 length equals 14 residues. V shed 5 bases and J shed 0 bases, with 11 bases lying between them. Germline V gene data show CDR1 as SGHTA and CDR2 as FQGNSA. CDR3 sequence reads: CASSPQGGSYEQYF. In nucleotides, the CDR3 is TGTGCCAGCAGCCCCCAGGGGGGCTCCTACGAGCAGTACTTC. Using reference TRBV7-2 and TRBJ2-7 for the parts outside the CDR3, the full variable domain is GAGVSQSPSNKVTEKGKDVELRCDPISGHTALYWYRQSLGQGLEFLIYFQGNSAPDKSGLPSDRFSAERTGGSVSTLTIQRTQQEDSAVYLCASSPQGGSYEQYFGPGTRLTVT.

The gene calls are TRBV6-6 and TRBJ2-5; the match to TRBD1 covers 12 bases. The V and J ends lost 4 bases and 4 bases, in that order; junction bases with no gene match: 4. This CDR3 contains 15 residues. Germline V CDR1 and CDR2: MNHNY, SVGAGI (reference sequence). CDR3 residues: CASSFPGQGAETQYF. In nucleotides, the CDR3 is TGTGCCAGCAGTTTCCCGGGACAGGGGGCAGAGACCCAGTACTTC.

The CDR3 here is CASSRGKTYEQYF. CDR3 DNA: TGTGCCAGCAGCCGCGGGAAAACCTACGAGCAGTACTTC. The J gene is TRBJ2-7, the V gene TRBV6-5; tentative D call: TRBD2 (6 bases). From germline, CDR1 is MNHEY and CDR2 SVGAGI. CDR3 length: 13 residues. V was shortened by 6 bases and J by 2 bases, with 11 bases between the two germline ends.

A few counts support this clone. The genes are TRBV6-5 and TRBJ1-4; D ambiguous. Germline CDR1 MNHEY, CDR2 SVGAGI. The CDR3 has 15 amino acids. Deletions cut 2 bases from V and 2 bases from J, with 9 bases between. CDR3 nucleotides: TGTGCCAGCAGTTACGGATTAGCGACTAATGAAAAACTGTTTTTT. Protein: CASSYGLATNEKLFF.

The V call is TRBV24-1, the J call TRBJ1-2; 12 bases are a match to TRBD1. CDR3 length: 15 residues. Germline loops: CDR1 KGHDR, CDR2 SFDVKD. The V gene end was trimmed by 3 bases and the J gene end by 7 bases; junction bases not matched to a gene: 5. CDR3 DNA: TGTGCCACCAGTGATCCGGGACAGGGGGCGGCTGGCTACACCTTC. Protein product: CATSDPGQGAAGYTF.